Following are 23 T cell receptor beta chains from one sample sequenced in a study of blood T cell repertoires in COVID-19. The method was immunoSEQ multiplex PCR; TCRdb's version includes in-frame clones alone and lacks a portion of them. The data show roughly 56,000 clones, 85% to 90% seen once. Material: peripheral blood. These receptors were collected from a woman aged 55-70 years with COVID-19, enrolled during active disease.

The CDR3 DNA reads TGTGCCAGCAGCTTAGCGCGAGGGAGCTACGAGCAGTACTTC. Encoded protein: CASSLARGSYEQYF. The chain links TRBV7-2 to TRBJ2-7; the D gene is possibly TRBD2 (5 bases). Germline V gene lookup returns CDR1 SGHTA and CDR2 FQGNSA. The V end was cut by 0 bases, the J end by 3 bases, with 9 bases between. The CDR3 sequence is 14 residues long.

The CDR3 nucleotides read TGTGCCAGCAGCTTACCGGGGGAGGGGAATGAGCAGTTCTTC. It is translated as CASSLPGEGNEQFF. This chain joins TRBV7-2 and TRBJ2-1; 7 bases are shared with TRBD2. Per the germline V gene, CDR1 is SGHTA and CDR2 is FQGNSA. The V segment lost 2 bases and the J segment 7 bases; nucleotides outside the gene matches: 5. This CDR3 comprises 14 residues.

This chain joins TRBV15 and TRBJ2-1; D is possibly TRBD1 (5 bases). Germline V gene sequence: CDR1 LNHNV, CDR2 YYDKDF (reference sequence). There are 14 residues in the CDR3. Between the trimmed V and J ends, which lost 3 bases and 7 bases, there was a span of 13 bases. The CDR3 sequence: CATSSRVLLNEQFF. The CDR3 DNA reads as TGTGCCACCAGCAGCAGGGTATTACTGAATGAGCAGTTCTTC.

The gene calls are TRBV6-2 or TRBV6-3 and TRBJ1-1, with D unclear. The CDR3 totals 12 residues. Germline CDR1 MNHEY, CDR2 SVGEGT. V was shortened by 6 bases and J by 8 bases, with 13 bases between the two germline ends. This CDR3 reads CASSYPGLEAFF. The CDR3 coding sequence is TGTGCCAGCAGCTATCCGGGTCTAGAAGCTTTCTTT.

This clone was counted once. The rearrangement links TRBV6-2 or TRBV6-3 to TRBJ1-1, with TRBD1 matching 9 bases. This CDR3 region has 16 residues. V was clipped by 0 bases and J by 2 bases; unmatched bases: 4. The germline V gene encodes CDR1 MNHEY and CDR2 SVGEGT. The CDR3 DNA reads as TGTGCCAGCAGTTACTCCAGGGACAGGGCAAACACTGAAGCTTTCTTT. It specifies CASSYSRDRANTEAFF.

The gene calls are TRBV28 and TRBJ1-5, with TRBD1 as a possible D gene (5 bases). The CDR3 extends over 15 amino acids. Germline lookup yields CDR1 MDHEN and CDR2 SYDVKM. The V end lost 3 bases, the J end lost 3 bases, and 12 bases lay between the germline ends. The CDR3 protein is CASSFQGRNNQPQHF. The DNA of the CDR3 is TGTGCCAGCAGTTTCCAGGGTAGAAACAATCAGCCCCAGCATTTT.

The chain uses TRBV7-9 and TRBJ1-6; TRBD1 matches 8 bases. CDR1 and CDR2 (germline): SEHNR, FQNEAQ (reference sequence). CDR3 length equals 15 residues. V shed 5 bases and J 8 bases; nucleotides not matched to a gene: 8. The CDR3 loop is CASSPDRAGDSPLHF. The CDR3 bases are TGTGCCAGCAGCCCGGACAGGGCAGGTGATTCACCCCTCCACTTT.

The CDR3 is CAWGTTGVHVLTF. CDR3 bases: TGTGCCTGGGGGACTACAGGGGTTCACGTCCTGACTTTC. V and J are TRBV30 and TRBJ2-6; D is tentatively TRBD1 or TRBD2 (7 bases each). Looked up from germline, CDR1 is GTSNPN and CDR2 is SVGIG (reference sequence). The CDR3 extends over 13 amino acids. Trimming took 5 bases from V and 11 from J, leaving 16 bases between them.

The chain has TRBV19 and TRBJ2-1, with TRBD1 as a possible D gene (6 bases). Looked up from germline, CDR1 is LNHDA and CDR2 is SQIVND (reference sequence). The CDR3 length is 13 residues. V lost 3 bases and J lost 4, with 7 bases in between. The CDR3 reads CASSMGHYNEQFF. The CDR3 region has the DNA TGTGCCAGTAGTATGGGACATTACAATGAGCAGTTCTTC.

V usage is TRBV30 and J usage is TRBJ1-2; D possibly corresponds to TRBD1 (5 bases). Germline CDR1 reads GTSNPN; CDR2 reads SVGIG (reference sequence). The CDR3 is made up of 13 amino acids. V dropped 0 bases and J dropped 8 bases, with 13 bases sitting between them. CDR3 protein: CAWSVQAEVGYTF. In DNA, the CDR3 is TGTGCCTGGAGTGTACAGGCCGAAGTCGGCTACACCTTC.

The rearrangement joins TRBV10-1 to TRBJ2-3; D gene ambiguous. The CDR3 is 12 amino acids. Trimming left V 6 bases short and J 5 bases short, with 9 bases between. Germline V gene lookup returns CDR1 WNHNN and CDR2 SYGVQD (reference sequence). DNA of the CDR3: TGCGCCAGCAGCCTTAACGGAGATACGCAGTATTTT. Translated: CASSLNGDTQYF.

This chain links TRBV7-8 with TRBJ2-5; D is possibly TRBD2 (5 bases). V gave up 1 base and J gave up 1 base, with 10 bases separating them. CDR1 and CDR2 (germline): SGHVS, FQNEAQ. CDR3 size: 15 residues. CDR3 DNA: TGTGCCAGCAGCTTAGGAGCCGGACTCCAAGAGACCCAGTACTTC. Protein sequence: CASSLGAGLQETQYF.

The chain couples TRBV7-2 to TRBJ1-5, with D uncertain. V gave up 1 base and J gave up 5 bases, with 12 bases separating them. The CDR3 has 15 residues. Germline assignment: CDR1 SGHTA and CDR2 FQGNSA. The CDR3 coding sequence is TGTGCCAGCAGCTTAGAGTGGGCCCCGGATCAGCCCCAGCATTTT. The encoded protein is CASSLEWAPDQPQHF.

This clone was seen once. The chain uses TRBV3-1 (or the pseudogene TRBV3-2) and TRBJ2-2, with 7 bases lining up with TRBD2. The germline V gene encodes CDR1 LGHDT and CDR2 YNNKEL (reference sequence). J lost 5 bases, V lost 4 bases, and 13 bases had no gene match. The CDR3 totals 17 residues. As DNA, the CDR3 is TGTGCCAGCAGCCCCGGGACTACTCTAATGCGAACCGGGGAGCTGTTTTTT. Its protein product is CASSPGTTLMRTGELFF.

This sequence joins TRBV5-6 and TRBJ1-3; D might be TRBD1 (6 bases). Trimming shortened V by 3 bases and J by 2 bases, and 12 bases separated the two germline ends. The germline gives CDR1 SGHDT, CDR2 YYEEEE. CDR3 length: 15 amino acids. The CDR3 DNA follows: TGTGCCAGCAGCTCGGATTCAGGGGCTGGAAACACCATATATTTT. It specifies CASSSDSGAGNTIYF.

The count of this clone is one. Here the CDR3 DNA reads TGCAGCGTATATGACAGGGGTCAAAATGAGCAGTTCTTC. This gives the protein CSVYDRGQNEQFF. The chain uses TRBV29-1 and TRBJ2-1; 8 positions agree with TRBD1. Trimming cost V 6 bases and J 7 bases; bases outside gene matches: 8. Per the germline V gene, CDR1 is SQVTM and CDR2 is ANQGSEA. This CDR3 is 13 amino acids long.

The V and J genes are TRBV6-5 and TRBJ1-1; D unclear. The CDR3 totals 13 residues. V dropped 0 bases and J dropped 7 bases, with 9 bases sitting between them. The germline CDR1 and CDR2 sequences are MNHEY and SVGAGI. The CDR3 protein is CASSYSHSGEAFF. CDR3 nucleotides: TGTGCCAGCAGTTACTCGCATTCAGGTGAAGCTTTCTTT.

This clone has just a few counts. The CDR3: CSASRGHGGGTEAFF. CDR3 sequence (DNA): TGCAGTGCTAGTAGGGGTCACGGCGGGGGCACTGAAGCTTTCTTT. The rearrangement uses TRBV20-1 and TRBJ1-1; D may be TRBD1 (5 bases). V was cut by 3 bases and J by 4 bases, with 18 bases left in between. The germline V gene encodes CDR1 DFQATT and CDR2 SNEGSKA (reference sequence). The CDR3 has 15 amino acids.

The chain carries TRBV12-5 and TRBJ1-3, with D uncertain. The CDR3 is 16 amino acids. Germline V gives CDR1 LGHNT, CDR2 FRNRAP. V was trimmed by 0 bases and J by 1 base, leaving 10 bases between them. The CDR3 DNA is TGTGCTAGTGGTTTGGTACTAGCGAAGTCTGGAAACACCATATATTTT. Translating gives CASGLVLAKSGNTIYF.

The rearrangement uses TRBV9 and TRBJ2-1; D might be TRBD2 (6 bases). This CDR3 comprises 15 residues. V lost 0 bases and J lost 3, with 10 bases in between. The germline CDR1 and CDR2 sequences are SGDLS and YYNGEE. The CDR3 region is CASSVVSGFYNEQFF. The CDR3 nucleotides are TGTGCCAGCAGCGTAGTAAGCGGGTTCTACAATGAGCAGTTCTTC.

The rearrangement joins TRBV4-1 to TRBJ2-1, with D possibly TRBD2 on 6 matching bases. The germline V gene encodes CDR1 MGHRA and CDR2 YSYEKL. The CDR3 sequence is 15 residues long. The V end was cut by 3 bases, the J end by 2 bases, with 11 bases between. The CDR3, as DNA: TGCGCCAGCAGCCAGTTAACGGGAGCCTACAATGAGCAGTTCTTC. It specifies CASSQLTGAYNEQFF.

The V call is TRBV21-1, the J call TRBJ2-1; the D call in the table, TRBD2, was not verified against the DNA. TRBV21-1 constitutes a pseudogene. The CDR3 runs 17 residues. The CDR3 region has the DNA TGTGCCAGCAGCCCGATTCCGCGACTAGCATTTGACAATGAGCAGTTCTTC. Translated: CASSPIPRLAFDNEQFF.

J is TRBJ2-6 and V is TRBV6-5; D gene unclear. The CDR3 is 15 amino acids. CDR1 is MNHEY and CDR2 is SVGAGI in the germline V gene. With 6 bases removed from V and 0 bases from J, the gap between germline ends came to 9 bases. The CDR3 coding sequence is TGTGCCAGCAGCACTGAGAGCTCTGGGGCCAACGTCCTGACTTTC. Encoded protein: CASSTESSGANVLTF.